This T cell receptor beta chain was recorded in a study of blood T cell repertoires in COVID-19. Study-wide background: Whether acute or convalescent, the COVID-19 samples came from the United States, Italy and Spain.

Original data processing: Amplification with reference gene primers provided the estimates of nucleated cell counts. Some clones are missing from TCRdb's copy, which holds only in-frame ones; the method was immunoSEQ multiplex PCR. The D gene and trimming were derived from the DNA, and the V and J assignments and clone size from that table. Of 75,000 or so clones listed, 75% to 90% were seen once; the top ten hold about 5.6%. Per germline, CDR1 SQVTM and CDR2 ANQGSEA. This CDR3 spans 15 amino acids. After removal of 2 bases from V and 2 bases from J, the junction contained 4 bases not matched to a gene.

The sequence was obtained from a man between 60 and 75 years old with active or convalescent COVID-19. This sequence joins TRBV29-1 and TRBJ1-2, with 11 bases aligning to TRBD1. The sample was peripheral blood. CDR3 coding DNA: TGCAGCGTTGAACCCGGACAGGGGGCCAACTATGGCTACACCTTC. It translates to CSVEPGQGANYGYTF.